This passage covers 20 T cell receptor beta chains from one sample sequenced in a study of CD8 T cells in ankylosing spondylitis. A single record per CDR3 protein comes from TCRdb applying MiXCR to the 5' RACE reads. The sample has approximately 300,000 distinct CDR3 sequences, roughly 20% seen once. Sequences were obtained from blood, either unsorted or a sorted T cell fraction (not recorded which). These receptors were taken from a female donor with ankylosing spondylitis or in good health (not recorded which).

The V gene is TRBV5-1, the J gene TRBJ2-7; unclear D gene. Germline V CDR1 and CDR2: SGHRS, YFSETQ. The CDR3 runs to 13 residues. The germline V and J ends were trimmed by 0 bases and 3 bases, with 7 bases remaining between them. Written as DNA, the CDR3 is TGCGCCAGCAGCTTGGTGGCCGACTACGAGCAGTACTTC. It codes for CASSLVADYEQYF. Based on the CDR3 plus reference TRBV5-1 and TRBJ2-7, the full variable domain is KAGVTQTPRYLIKTRGQQVTLSCSPISGHRSVSWYQQTPGQGLQFLFEYFSETQRNKGNFPGRFSGRQFSNSRSEMNVSTLELGDSALYLCASSLVADYEQYFGPGTRLTVT.

At least ten counts were recorded for this clonotype. The rearrangement uses TRBV10-3 and TRBJ1-1; 10 positions match TRBD1. The trim removed 6 bases at V and 5 bases at J, leaving 6 bases unmatched. Germline values: CDR1 ENHRY, CDR2 SYGVKD. The CDR3 covers 14 residues. CDR3 sequence (DNA): TGTGCCATCAGCCGGACAGGGGGGGGTACTGAAGCTTTCTTT. It specifies CAISRTGGGTEAFF.

The chain recombines TRBV4-3 with TRBJ2-7; the match to TRBD1 covers 8 bases. In germline, CDR1 is LGHNA, CDR2 YSLEER. Trimming at V came to 1 base and at J to 3 bases, leaving 5 bases not matched to a gene. The CDR3 has 15 residues. The CDR3: CASSQAPTGDYEQYF. Written as DNA, the CDR3 is TGCGCCAGCAGCCAAGCACCGACAGGGGACTACGAGCAGTACTTC.

This clonotype came up a few times. The chain is built from TRBV5-1 and TRBJ2-1, with TRBD2 matching over 9 bases. With 7 bases clipped from V and 2 bases from J, the junction kept 7 bases outside the gene matches. Germline CDR1 is SGHRS and CDR2 is YFSETQ. The CDR3 length is 15 residues. The CDR3 sequence is CASRIAGAPYNEQFF. Written as DNA, the CDR3 is TGCGCCAGCCGAATAGCGGGAGCGCCCTACAATGAGCAGTTCTTC.

This sequence joins TRBV9 and TRBJ2-2; no firm D call. CDR1 is SGDLS, CDR2 YYNGEE, per germline. V lost 2 bases, J lost 6 bases, and 5 bases lay in between. This CDR3 has 12 residues. The chain's CDR3 is CASSVWPGELFF. CDR3 sequence (DNA): TGTGCCAGCAGCGTGTGGCCCGGGGAGCTGTTTTTT. Together with reference TRBV9 and TRBJ2-2, the CDR3 gives the full variable domain: DSGVTQTPKHLITATGQRVTLRCSPRSGDLSVYWYQQSLDQGLQFLIQYYNGEERAKGNILERFSAQQFPDLHSELNLSSLELGDSALYFCASSVWPGELFFGEGSRLTVL.

A few counts support this clonotype. V gene TRBV5-6 combines with J gene TRBJ2-7; D not resolved. V dropped 3 bases and J dropped 2 bases, with 6 bases sitting between them. The CDR3 is made up of 12 amino acids. Germline V gives CDR1 SGHDT, CDR2 YYEEEE. CDR3 bases: TGTGCCAGCAGCTCGGCCGCCTACGAGCAGTACTTC. Translation gives CASSSAAYEQYF. The full variable domain, completed using reference TRBV5-6 and TRBJ2-7, is DAGVTQSPTHLIKTRGQQVTLRCSPKSGHDTVSWYQQALGQGPQFIFQYYEEEERQRGNFPDRFSGHQFPNYSSELNVNALLLGDSALYLCASSSAAYEQYFGPGTRLTVT.

The table lists this clonotype with a few counts. The chain combines TRBV6-2 or TRBV6-3 with TRBJ2-2; the match to TRBD1 covers 7 bases. Germline lookup yields CDR1 MNHEY and CDR2 SVGEGT. Losses at the gene ends were 4 bases for V and 1 base for J; bases not matched to a gene: 9. This CDR3 region has 17 residues. The CDR3 DNA reads as TGTGCCAGCAGTTCCCGAGACAGGGTCGGGAACACCGGGGAGCTGTTTTTT. Its protein is CASSSRDRVGNTGELFF.

The chain uses TRBV30 and TRBJ1-3; TRBD1 might be the D (6 bases). This CDR3 has 14 residues. Germline CDR1 GTSNPN, CDR2 SVGIG (reference sequence). V was pared by 1 base and J by 3 bases, with 10 bases between. In DNA, the CDR3 is TGTGCCTGGAGTGCGGACAGAATTGGAAACACCATATATTTT. Protein product: CAWSADRIGNTIYF.

This clonotype came up many times. This chain links TRBV5-1 with TRBJ2-1; D perhaps matches TRBD2 (5 bases). The V gene's germline CDR1 is SGHRS and CDR2 YFSETQ. Trimming stripped 1 base from V and 8 bases from J, with 16 bases between. The CDR3 covers 15 residues. CDR3 protein: CASSLKRLVNDEQFF. The CDR3 DNA is TGCGCCAGCAGCTTGAAGCGGTTGGTAAACGATGAGCAGTTCTTC.

This rearrangement joins TRBV12-3 or TRBV12-4 to TRBJ2-5; D call uncertain. V lost 6 bases, J lost 7 bases, and 12 bases lay in between. This CDR3 contains 12 residues. CDR3 region: CASSGSLRTQYF. Here the CDR3 DNA reads TGTGCCAGCAGCGGTTCTCTCAGGACCCAGTACTTC.

V is TRBV7-2 and J is TRBJ1-6, with a possible D match to TRBD1 (5 bases). The CDR3 sequence is 16 residues long. V lost 5 bases and J lost 6, with 17 bases in between. Germline CDR1 SGHTA, CDR2 FQGNSA. In DNA form, the CDR3 reads TGTGCCAGCAGCCCCGGGACCGCGCCCGGTAATTCACCCCTCCACTTT. Translating it yields CASSPGTAPGNSPLHF. The variable domain in full, with the rest retrieved from reference TRBV7-2 and TRBJ1-6, is GAGVSQSPSNKVTEKGKDVELRCDPISGHTALYWYRQSLGQGLEFLIYFQGNSAPDKSGLPSDRFSAERTGGSVSTLTIQRTQQEDSAVYLCASSPGTAPGNSPLHFGNGTRLTVT.

Ten or more counts support this clonotype. The chain links TRBV29-1 to TRBJ2-5, with 9 nucleotides matching TRBD2. V shed 5 bases and J 3 bases; nucleotides not matched to a gene: 4. The CDR3 loop spans 13 amino acids. Germline CDR1 SQVTM, CDR2 ANQGSEA. CDR3 sequence (DNA): TGCAGCGTTTCCCCTAGCGGGAAAGAGACCCAGTACTTC. Its protein is CSVSPSGKETQYF.

This clonotype was recorded a few times. This rearrangement joins TRBV12-3 or TRBV12-4 to TRBJ1-3, with D unresolved. Trimming pared 6 bases from V and 0 bases from J, leaving 9 bases between. This CDR3 comprises 14 residues. CDR3 sequence: CASRPFDSGNTIYF. The CDR3 DNA is TGTGCCAGCAGACCCTTTGACTCTGGAAACACCATATATTTT.

V and J are TRBV20-1 and TRBJ2-3; 11 nucleotides line up with TRBD2. Trimming took 0 bases from V and 5 from J; bases not matched to a gene: 7. The CDR3 sequence is 16 residues long. In germline, CDR1 is DFQATT, CDR2 SNEGSKA (reference sequence). The CDR3: CSARELLAGVQDTQYF. The CDR3 DNA sequence: TGCAGTGCTAGAGAATTACTAGCGGGAGTACAAGATACGCAGTATTTT.

The sample holds a few counts of this clonotype. The V gene is TRBV10-3, the J gene TRBJ2-7; the D is unclear. Germline CDR1 ENHRY, CDR2 SYGVKD. Trimming removed 3 bases from V and 6 bases from J, with 12 bases in between. There are 13 residues in the CDR3. For the CDR3, the DNA is TGTGCCATCAGTGATCCTTCGGTAGGCGAGCAGTACTTC. It yields the protein CAISDPSVGEQYF.

This clonotype has a count of ten or more. The rearrangement uses TRBV29-1 and TRBJ2-1, with a weak D call TRBD1 (6 bases). This CDR3 spans 12 amino acids. Deletions cut 7 bases from V and 6 bases from J, with 13 bases between. Germline assignment: CDR1 SQVTM and CDR2 ANQGSEA. CDR3 DNA sequence: TGCAGCGCAGAGGGACAAGTCAATGAGCAGTTCTTC. Translation: CSAEGQVNEQFF.

This sequence joins TRBV7-2 and TRBJ2-3; D might be TRBD1 or TRBD2, each matching 5 bases. The ends were cut back, 6 bases at V and 0 bases at J, with 16 bases in the middle. Germline values: CDR1 SGHTA, CDR2 FQGNSA. The CDR3 is made up of 16 amino acids. The CDR3 here is CASSPFGTASTDTQYF. The CDR3 coding sequence is TGTGCCAGCAGTCCTTTCGGGACGGCTAGCACAGATACGCAGTATTTT.

This clonotype was detected ten times or more. The genes are TRBV10-3 and TRBJ2-2, with TRBD2 as a possible D gene (6 bases). The germline V gene encodes CDR1 ENHRY and CDR2 SYGVKD. There are 15 residues in the CDR3. With 0 bases removed from V and 4 bases from J, the gap between germline ends came to 9 bases. The CDR3 coding sequence is TGTGCCATCAGTGAGTCATGGAGGGGCACCGGGGAGCTGTTTTTT. Translated, it gives CAISESWRGTGELFF.

The rearrangement uses TRBV10-3 and TRBJ2-5; D not certain. This CDR3 comprises 12 residues. Looked up from germline, CDR1 is ENHRY and CDR2 is SYGVKD. V lost 3 bases, J lost 3 bases, and 5 bases lay in between. DNA for the CDR3: TGTGCCATCAGTGACTGGGAAGAGACCCAGTACTTC. Its protein is CAISDWEETQYF.

This clonotype was found a few times. This chain links TRBV12-3 or TRBV12-4 with TRBJ2-3; 16 bases are a match to TRBD2. This CDR3 region has 17 residues. V was pared by 8 bases and J by 3 bases, with 8 bases of the junction left unmatched. CDR3: CASGPGTSGRATDTQYF. CDR3 DNA sequence: TGTGCCAGCGGCCCTGGGACTAGCGGGAGGGCTACAGATACGCAGTATTTT.